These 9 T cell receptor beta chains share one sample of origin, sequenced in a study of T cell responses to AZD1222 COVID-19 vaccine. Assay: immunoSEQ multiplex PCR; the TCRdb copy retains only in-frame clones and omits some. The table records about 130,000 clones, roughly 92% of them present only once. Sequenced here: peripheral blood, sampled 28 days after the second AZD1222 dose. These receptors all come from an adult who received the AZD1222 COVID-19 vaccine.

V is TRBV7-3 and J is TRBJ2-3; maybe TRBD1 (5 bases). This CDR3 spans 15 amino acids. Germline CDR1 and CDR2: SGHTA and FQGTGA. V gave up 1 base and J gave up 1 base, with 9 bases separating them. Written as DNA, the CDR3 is TGTGCCAGCAGCTTAAAGTGGGGCGGCACAGATACGCAGTATTTT. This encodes CASSLKWGGTDTQYF.

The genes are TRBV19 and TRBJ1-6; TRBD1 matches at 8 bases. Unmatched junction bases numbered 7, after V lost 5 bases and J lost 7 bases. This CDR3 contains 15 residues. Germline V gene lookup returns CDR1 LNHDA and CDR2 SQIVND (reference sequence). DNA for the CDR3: TGTGCCAGTAGTCCAAAGACAGGGGTGAATTCACCCCTCCACTTT. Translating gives CASSPKTGVNSPLHF.

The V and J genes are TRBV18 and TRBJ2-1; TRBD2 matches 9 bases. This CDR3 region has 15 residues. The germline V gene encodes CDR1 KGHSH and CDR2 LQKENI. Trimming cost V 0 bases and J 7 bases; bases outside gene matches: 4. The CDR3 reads CASSPPSLAGNEQFF. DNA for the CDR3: TGTGCCAGCTCACCACCGTCCCTAGCGGGAAATGAGCAGTTCTTC.

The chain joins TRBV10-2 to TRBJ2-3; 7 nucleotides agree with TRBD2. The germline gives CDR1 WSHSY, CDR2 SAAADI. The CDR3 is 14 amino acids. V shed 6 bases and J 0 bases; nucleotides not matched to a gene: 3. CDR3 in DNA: TGCGCCAGCAGGGACGGGGGGAGCACAGATACGCAGTATTTT. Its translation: CASRDGGSTDTQYF.

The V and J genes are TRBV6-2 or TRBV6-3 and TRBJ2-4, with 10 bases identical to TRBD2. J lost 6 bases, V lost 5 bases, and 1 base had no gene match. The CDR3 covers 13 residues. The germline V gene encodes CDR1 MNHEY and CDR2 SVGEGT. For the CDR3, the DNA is TGTGCCAGCAGTCTAGCGGGAGTAAACATTCAGTACTTC. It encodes CASSLAGVNIQYF.

CDR3 nucleotide sequence: TGTGCCAGCTCACCACCGACGGAGACCCAGTACTTC. Translated: CASSPPTETQYF. This chain joins TRBV18 and TRBJ2-5; unclear D gene. Trimming took 0 bases from V and 5 from J, leaving 4 bases between them. The CDR3 loop spans 12 amino acids. Germline V gives CDR1 KGHSH, CDR2 LQKENI. Based on the CDR3 plus reference TRBV18 and TRBJ2-5, the full variable domain is NAGVMQNPRHLVRRRGQEARLRCSPMKGHSHVYWYRQLPEEGLKFMVYLQKENIIDESGMPKERFSAEFPKEGPSILRIQQVVRGDSAAYFCASSPPTETQYFGPGTRLLVL.

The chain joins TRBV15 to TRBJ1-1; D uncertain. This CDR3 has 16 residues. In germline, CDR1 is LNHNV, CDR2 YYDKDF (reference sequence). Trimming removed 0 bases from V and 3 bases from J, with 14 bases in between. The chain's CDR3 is CATSRDWASGDTEAFF. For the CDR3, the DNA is TGTGCCACCAGCAGAGATTGGGCCTCTGGGGACACTGAAGCTTTCTTT.

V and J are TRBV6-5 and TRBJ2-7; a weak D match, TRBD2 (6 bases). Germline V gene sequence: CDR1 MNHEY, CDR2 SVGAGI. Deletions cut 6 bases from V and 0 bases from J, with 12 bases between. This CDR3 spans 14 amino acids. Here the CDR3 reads CASRPGRSSYEQYF. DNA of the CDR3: TGTGCCAGCAGACCAGGGAGGAGCTCCTACGAGCAGTACTTC.

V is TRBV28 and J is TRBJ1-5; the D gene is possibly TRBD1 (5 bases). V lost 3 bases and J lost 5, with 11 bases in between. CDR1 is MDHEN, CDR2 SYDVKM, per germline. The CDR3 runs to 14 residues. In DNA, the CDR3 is TGTGCCAGCAGTTTGGTCAGGGTCGATCAGCCCCAGCATTTT. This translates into CASSLVRVDQPQHF.